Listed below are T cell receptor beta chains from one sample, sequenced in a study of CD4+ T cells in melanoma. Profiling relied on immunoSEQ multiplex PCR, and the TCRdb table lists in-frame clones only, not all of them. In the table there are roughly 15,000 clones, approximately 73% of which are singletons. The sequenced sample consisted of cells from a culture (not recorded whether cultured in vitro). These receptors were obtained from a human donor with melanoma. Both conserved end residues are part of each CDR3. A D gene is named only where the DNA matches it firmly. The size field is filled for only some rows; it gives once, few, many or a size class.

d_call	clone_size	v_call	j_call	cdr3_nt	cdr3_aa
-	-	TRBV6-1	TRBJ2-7	TGTGCCAGCGACCTCGCCAGAGGGACCTACGAGCAGTACTTC	CASDLARGTYEQYF
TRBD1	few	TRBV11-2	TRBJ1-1	TGTGCCAGCCGACGACAGGGTCGGGTCACTGAAGCTTTCTTT	CASRRQGRVTEAFF
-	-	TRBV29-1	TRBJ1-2	TGCAGCGCTGGGGGGGGGCGGTCGACTGAGAATGGCTACACCTTC	CSAGGGRSTENGYTF
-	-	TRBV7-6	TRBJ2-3	TGTGCCAGCAGCTTGAGGACGGGCACAGATACGCAGTATTTT	CASSLRTGTDTQYF
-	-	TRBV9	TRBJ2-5	TGTGCCAGCAGCGCCCGGGGCACAATAGAGACCCAGTACTTC	CASSARGTIETQYF
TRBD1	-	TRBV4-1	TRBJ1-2	TGCGCCAGCAGCCAGAGGACAGGGGCGAACTATGGCTACACCTTC	CASSQRTGANYGYTF
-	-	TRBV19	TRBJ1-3	TGTGCCAGTAGTACAGGGTCCGGAAACACCATATATTTT	CASSTGSGNTIYF
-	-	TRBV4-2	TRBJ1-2	TGTGCCAGCAGCCAAGGTTTGAGGACGGGAGCTAACTATGGCTACACCTTC	CASSQGLRTGANYGYTF
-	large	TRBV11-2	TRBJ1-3	TGTGCCAGCAGCTCTATTACCTCTGGAAACACCATATATTTT	CASSSITSGNTIYF
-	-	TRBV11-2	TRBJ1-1	TGTGCCAGCAGCTTGACGGCTATGAACACTGAAGCTTTCTTT	CASSLTAMNTEAFF
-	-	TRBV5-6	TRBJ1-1	TGTGCCAGCAGCCAGGGGCTCACTTACGGAAGAGCTTTCTTT	CASSQGLTYGRAFF
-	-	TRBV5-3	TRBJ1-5	TGTGCCAGAAGCGGCTGGGACCCGGTTATCCATGGGCAGCCCCAGCATTTT	CARSGWDPVIHGQPQHF
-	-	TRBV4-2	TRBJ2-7	TGTGCCAGCAGCCAAGATGGGGGGTCCTACGAGCAGTACTTC	CASSQDGGSYEQYF
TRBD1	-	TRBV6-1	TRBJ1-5	TGTGCCAGCAGTGACTACAGGGGGATCAATCAGCCCCAGCATTTT	CASSDYRGINQPQHF
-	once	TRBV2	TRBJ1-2	TGTGCCAGCAGTGAAGAGGGGAACTATGGCTACACCTTC	CASSEEGNYGYTF
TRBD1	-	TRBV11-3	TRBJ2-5	TGTGCCAGCAGCTTAGGACAGGGCGAGACCCAGTACTTC	CASSLGQGETQYF
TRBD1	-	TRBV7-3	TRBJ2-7	TGTGCCAGCAGCCCAACCTCGGGACAGACCTACGAGCAGTACTTC	CASSPTSGQTYEQYF
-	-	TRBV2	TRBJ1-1	TGTGCCAGCAGTGGGCCCCTAAGGACCACTGAAGCTTTCTTT	CASSGPLRTTEAFF
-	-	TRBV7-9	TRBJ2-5	TGTGCCAGCAGCTTATCGACAGGCCAAGAGACCCAGTACTTC	CASSLSTGQETQYF
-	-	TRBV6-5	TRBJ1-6	TGTGCCAGCAGTTACTCGACCGGGTCCTATAATTCACCCCTCCACTTT	CASSYSTGSYNSPLHF
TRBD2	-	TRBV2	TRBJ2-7	TGTGCCAGCAGAGAGAGACTAGCGGGATACGAGCAGTACTTC	CASRERLAGYEQYF
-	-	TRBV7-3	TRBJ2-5	TGTGCCAGCAGCTTCTCCCCCCAAGGGCTTGGAGAGACCCAGTACTTC	CASSFSPQGLGETQYF
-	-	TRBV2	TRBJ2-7	TGTGCCAGCAGTGAACTCTTCTCTGTACGGGAGCAGTACTTC	CASSELFSVREQYF
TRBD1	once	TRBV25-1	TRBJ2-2	TGTGCCAGCAGTGTCATTTGGGTCCAGGGGGCATACACCGGGGAGCTGTTTTTT	CASSVIWVQGAYTGELFF
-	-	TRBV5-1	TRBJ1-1	TGCGCCAGCAGCTCAAAGTTTCAAGGGGGCACTGAAGCTTTCTTT	CASSSKFQGGTEAFF
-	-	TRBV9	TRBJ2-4	TGTGCCAGCAGTGCTACAGGTTTAGCCAAAAACATTCAGTACTTC	CASSATGLAKNIQYF
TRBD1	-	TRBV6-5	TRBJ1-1	TGTGCCAGCAGCAGACAGGGAATCACTGAAGCTTTCTTT	CASSRQGITEAFF
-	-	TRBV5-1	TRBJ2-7	TGCGCCAGCAGCTCTTCAGGGGAGGACGAGCAGTACTTC	CASSSSGEDEQYF
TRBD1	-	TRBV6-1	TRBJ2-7	TGTGCCAGCAGTGAATACGGGACAGGGGGTTCATACGAGCAGTACTTC	CASSEYGTGGSYEQYF
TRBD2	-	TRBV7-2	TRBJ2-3	TGTGCCAGCAGCCAGGCCAAACTAGCGGGGGGGCTGGCAGATACGCAGTATTTT	CASSQAKLAGGLADTQYF
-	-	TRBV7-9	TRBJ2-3	TGTGCCAGCAGTGCAGGGTCAGCTACGCAGTATTTT	CASSAGSATQYF
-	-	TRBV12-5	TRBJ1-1	TGTGCTAGTGGTTTGGCTAAGGGAAATCTCTACACTGAAGCTTTCTTT	CASGLAKGNLYTEAFF
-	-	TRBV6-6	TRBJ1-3	TGTGCCAGCAGCCCTCCAGGGGCTGGAAACACCATATATTTT	CASSPPGAGNTIYF
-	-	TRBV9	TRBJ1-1	TGTGCCAGCGGGAGGGGGGGGCTCATGAACACTGAAGCTTTCTTT	CASGRGGLMNTEAFF
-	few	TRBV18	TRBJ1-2	TGTGCCAGCTCACTAGAGGGGGAAAACTATGGCTACACCTTC	CASSLEGENYGYTF
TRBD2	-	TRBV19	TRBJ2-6	TGTGCCAGTAGGCTGTTTAGCGGGGGAAGCTCTGGGGCCAACGTCCTGACTTTC	CASRLFSGGSSGANVLTF
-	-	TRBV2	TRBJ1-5	TGTGCCAGCAGTGACGCGACGGGGTGGGAGCCCCAGCATTTT	CASSDATGWEPQHF
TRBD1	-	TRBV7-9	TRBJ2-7	TGTGCCAGCAGCCAAACAGGGGACGAGCAGTACTTC	CASSQTGDEQYF
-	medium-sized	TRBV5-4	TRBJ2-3	TGTGCCAGCAGCCGCACTTCACCAGATACGCAGTATTTT	CASSRTSPDTQYF
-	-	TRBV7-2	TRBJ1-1	TGTGCCAGCAGCTTACGGGGGCGGGAAGCTTTCTTT	CASSLRGREAFF
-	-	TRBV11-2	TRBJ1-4	TGTGCCAGCAGCCCTGGGACAATAAGTGAAAAACTGTTTTTT	CASSPGTISEKLFF
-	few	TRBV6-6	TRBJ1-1	TGTGCCAGCAGTCCCTCTAACACTGAAGCTTTCTTT	CASSPSNTEAFF
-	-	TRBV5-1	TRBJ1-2	TGCGCCAGCAGCTTGGAGGGGGTCGGGGCCAATGGCTACACCTTC	CASSLEGVGANGYTF
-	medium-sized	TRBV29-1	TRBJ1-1	TGCAGCGTTTTTAAGGGAAGGGCTTTCTTT	CSVFKGRAFF
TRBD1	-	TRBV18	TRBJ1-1	TGTGCCAGCTCACTGGGACAGGGTGAAGCTTTCTTT	CASSLGQGEAFF
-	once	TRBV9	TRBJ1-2	TGTGCCAGCAGCGTGCGGACAGTGGGGAACTATGGCTACACCTTC	CASSVRTVGNYGYTF
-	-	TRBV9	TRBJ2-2	TGTGCCAGCAGCGTAGCTACAGAGACCGGGGAGCTGTTTTTT	CASSVATETGELFF
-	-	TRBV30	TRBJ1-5	TGTGCCTGGAGTGGGAGCGGCGGGGCGGTCAATCAGCCCCAGCATTTT	CAWSGSGGAVNQPQHF
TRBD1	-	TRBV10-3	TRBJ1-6	TGTGCCATCAGTGAGTTGACAGGGCGGTCACCCCTCCACTTT	CAISELTGRSPLHF
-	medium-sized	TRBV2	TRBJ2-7	TGTGCCAGCGTCACCCCGCTGACCTACGAGCAGTACTTC	CASVTPLTYEQYF
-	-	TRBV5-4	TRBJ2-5	TGTGCCAGCAGCACCGGACAGATGCAAGAGACCCAGTACTTC	CASSTGQMQETQYF
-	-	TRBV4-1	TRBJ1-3	TGCGCCAGCAGCCAGGGGGTTGGAAACACCATATATTTT	CASSQGVGNTIYF
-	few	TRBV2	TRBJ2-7	TGTGCCAGCTCGTTCCCGTTGTCCTACGAGCAGTACTTC	CASSFPLSYEQYF
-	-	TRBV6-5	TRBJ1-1	TGTGCCACCTATCAGAATAGAAACGTGAACACTGAAGCTTTCTTT	CATYQNRNVNTEAFF
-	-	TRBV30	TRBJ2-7	TGTGCCCTACGGTGGTCCCCCTCCTACGAGCAGTACTTC	CALRWSPSYEQYF
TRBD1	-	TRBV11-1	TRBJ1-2	TGTGCCAGCAGCTCCGATTTACAGGGGTCAGGCTACACCTTC	CASSSDLQGSGYTF
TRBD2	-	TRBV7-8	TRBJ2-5	TGTGCCAGCAGCTTAGCTAGCGGGGGGCCCGGGGCCCAGTACTTC	CASSLASGGPGAQYF